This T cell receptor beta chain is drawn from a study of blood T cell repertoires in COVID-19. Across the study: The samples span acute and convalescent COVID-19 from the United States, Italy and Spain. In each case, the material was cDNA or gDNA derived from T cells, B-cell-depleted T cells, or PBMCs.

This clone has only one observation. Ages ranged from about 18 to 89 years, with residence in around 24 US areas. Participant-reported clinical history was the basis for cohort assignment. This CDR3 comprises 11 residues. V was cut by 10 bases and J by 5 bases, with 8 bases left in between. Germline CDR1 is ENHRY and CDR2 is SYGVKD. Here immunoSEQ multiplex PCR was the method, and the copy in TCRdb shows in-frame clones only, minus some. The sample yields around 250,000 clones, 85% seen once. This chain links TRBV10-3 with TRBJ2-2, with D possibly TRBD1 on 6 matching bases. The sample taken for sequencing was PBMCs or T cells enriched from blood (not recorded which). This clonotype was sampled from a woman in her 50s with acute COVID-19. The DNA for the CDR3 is TGTGCCACGCAGGGGACCGGGGAGCTGTTTTTT. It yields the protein CATQGTGELFF.